The 29 T cell receptor beta chains presented below share a single source sample, sequenced in a study of blood T cells in healthy people across ages. For the second PCR, which ran for 7 to 11 cycles, a sample-barcoded 5' primer and a J-beta primer mix were used. Using its own MiXCR run on the 5' RACE reads, TCRdb lists one record per CDR3 protein. The sample lists 1.8 million or so distinct CDR3 sequences; roughly two fifths were seen once. The sample was blood. The receptors stem from a human donor in good health.

The rearrangement links TRBV27 to TRBJ2-5; 9 nucleotides agree with TRBD2. Germline-derived CDR1 and CDR2 are MNHEY and SMNVEV (reference sequence). The CDR3 is 16 amino acids. The V and J ends lost 5 bases and 11 bases, in that order; junction bases with no gene match: 18. CDR3 sequence (DNA): TGTGCCAGCAGTCCCCGGTTAGCGGGGGCCTACAATGAGCAGTACTTC. This codes for CASSPRLAGAYNEQYF.

This clonotype was seen more than once but under ten times. V gene TRBV29-1 combines with J gene TRBJ2-7; 15 bases match TRBD2. The CDR3 length is 15 residues. CDR1 SQVTM and CDR2 ANQGSEA come from the germline V gene. V trimming: 2 bases; J trimming: 2 bases; junction bases outside the gene matches: 1. This CDR3 reads CSVEWTSGGAYEQYF. The CDR3 DNA reads TGCAGCGTTGAATGGACTAGCGGGGGGGCCTACGAGCAGTACTTC.

This clonotype was seen more than once but under ten times. The gene calls are TRBV29-1 and TRBJ1-1, with 7 bases identical to TRBD1. CDR3 length equals 13 residues. Germline CDR1 and CDR2: SQVTM and ANQGSEA. With V trimmed by 4 bases and J by 6 bases, 8 bases remained unmatched. CDR3 protein: CSVAPRQGPEAFF. CDR3 in DNA: TGCAGCGTTGCTCCTCGACAGGGCCCTGAAGCTTTCTTT.

The chain links TRBV20-1 to TRBJ2-7; D not certain. V was clipped by 1 base and J by 3 bases, with 7 bases between them. Per germline, CDR1 DFQATT and CDR2 SNEGSKA (reference sequence). The CDR3 is 12 residues long. As DNA, the CDR3 is TGCAGTGCTAGAGGCCGGATCTACGAGCAGTACTTC. Protein sequence: CSARGRIYEQYF.

V gene TRBV5-6 combines with J gene TRBJ2-5; TRBD1 matches at 7 bases. V shed 6 bases and J 0 bases; nucleotides not matched to a gene: 8. Per germline, CDR1 SGHDT and CDR2 YYEEEE. This CDR3 spans 15 amino acids. The CDR3 DNA reads TGTGCCAGCACCCGACAGGGCGACTACCAAGAGACCCAGTACTTC. The encoded protein is CASTRQGDYQETQYF.

This clonotype was counted only a few times. CDR3 protein: CASSQEEGVNEKLFF. As DNA, the CDR3 is TGCGCCAGCAGCCAAGAAGAGGGGGTTAATGAAAAACTGTTTTTT. The V call is TRBV4-3, the J call TRBJ1-4; tentatively, D is TRBD1 (6 bases). The CDR3 spans 15 residues. Germline V gene data show CDR1 as LGHNA and CDR2 as YSLEER. Trimming pared 0 bases from V and 4 bases from J, leaving 9 bases between.

J is TRBJ1-1 and V is TRBV7-2; 7 bases fit TRBD1. V lost 5 bases and J lost 1; bases outside the gene matches: 13. This CDR3 has 17 residues. Germline CDR1 and CDR2: SGHTA and FQGNSA. The CDR3 loop reads CASSRRDSSLSNTEAFF. CDR3 DNA: TGTGCCAGCAGCCGCCGGGACAGCTCTTTATCGAACACTGAAGCTTTCTTT.

The V call is TRBV14, the J call TRBJ2-1, with 8 nucleotides matching TRBD2. Germline V gene lookup returns CDR1 SGHDN and CDR2 FVKESK. This CDR3 has 15 residues. V lost 7 bases and J lost 8; bases outside the gene matches: 13. The CDR3 DNA follows: TGTGCCAGCAAGGACGGGGGGGCGGTACTATATGAGCAGTTCTTC. Amino acids: CASKDGGAVLYEQFF.

CDR3 protein: CASSQPGLAGGSTDTQYF. CDR3 nucleotide sequence: TGTGCCAGCAGCCAACCGGGACTAGCGGGGGGATCCACAGATACGCAGTATTTT. The J gene is TRBJ2-3, the V gene TRBV3-1; 15 positions match TRBD2. This CDR3 contains 18 residues. Losses at the gene ends were 2 bases for V and 2 bases for J; bases not matched to a gene: 5. Looked up from germline, CDR1 is LGHDT and CDR2 is YNNKEL (reference sequence).

The chain couples TRBV2 to TRBJ2-1; 8 nucleotides align to TRBD2. This CDR3 contains 17 residues. In germline, CDR1 is SNHLY, CDR2 FYNNEI. With 4 bases clipped from V and 8 bases from J, the junction kept 16 bases outside the gene matches. Written as DNA, the CDR3 is TGTGCCAGCAGTGGCCAACCTGGGACTAGGTCGGGGGATGAGCAGTTCTTC. As protein: CASSGQPGTRSGDEQFF.

CDR3 sequence (DNA): TGCGCCAGCAGCGTGTGGGTCGTCCGCCCAGATACGCAGTATTTT. Its translation is CASSVWVVRPDTQYF. This chain joins TRBV4-1 and TRBJ2-3, with no clear D. CDR3 length equals 15 residues. Per germline, CDR1 MGHRA and CDR2 YSYEKL. Trimming cost V 5 bases and J 4 bases, with 16 bases left between them.

The chain recombines TRBV5-1 with TRBJ2-6; D possibly corresponds to TRBD2 (6 bases). The CDR3 spans 19 residues. With 3 bases removed from V and 0 bases from J, the gap between germline ends came to 19 bases. Germline V CDR1 and CDR2: SGHRS, YFSETQ. The CDR3 nucleotides are TGCGCCAGCAGCTCCCCCGGCGGGGATCCTGTCTCTGGGGCCAACGTCCTGACTTTC. This codes for CASSSPGGDPVSGANVLTF.

This clonotype was seen a handful of times. The chain uses TRBV14 and TRBJ2-7, with a possible D match to TRBD1 (6 bases). CDR1 SGHDN and CDR2 FVKESK come from the germline V gene. The CDR3 runs 14 residues. The V and J ends lost 4 bases and 4 bases respectively, with 14 bases between them. The CDR3 sequence: CASSPGGVTYEQYF. In nucleotides, the CDR3 is TGTGCCAGCAGCCCTGGGGGCGTAACTTACGAGCAGTACTTC. Full variable domain (rest looked up from reference TRBV14 and TRBJ2-7): EAGVTQFPSHSVIEKGQTVTLRCDPISGHDNLYWYRRVMGKEIKFLLHFVKESKQDESGMPNNRFLAERTGGTYSTLKVQPAELEDSGVYFCASSPGGVTYEQYFGPGTRLTVT.

Worth noting for this clonotype: One junction end disagrees with the germline gene, perhaps due to a read error. V usage is TRBV20-1 and J usage is TRBJ1-4, with D uncertain. The germline V gene encodes CDR1 DFQATT and CDR2 SNEGSKA (reference sequence). This CDR3 is built from 13 residues. The chain's CDR3 is CSARLATSEKLFF. The CDR3, as DNA: TGCAGTGCCAGACTTGCAACTAGTGAAAAACTGTTTTTT.

This clonotype came up a few times. The gene calls are TRBV18 and TRBJ2-7; tentatively, D is TRBD2 (6 bases). The V end lost 2 bases, the J end lost 0 bases, and 11 bases lay between the germline ends. Germline V gene sequence: CDR1 KGHSH, CDR2 LQKENI. This CDR3 has 15 residues. The CDR3, as DNA: TGTGCCAGCTCACCAAAGGAGGGGAGCTCCTACGAGCAGTACTTC. Translation gives CASSPKEGSSYEQYF.

The rearrangement uses TRBV20-1 and TRBJ2-1; perhaps TRBD1 as D (6 bases). The V gene's germline CDR1 is DFQATT and CDR2 SNEGSKA (reference sequence). The CDR3 spans 15 residues. The V end lost 0 bases, the J end lost 4 bases, and 13 bases lay between the germline ends. In nucleotides, the CDR3 is TGCAGTGCTAGAGATTGGCAGGGGATATACAATGAGCAGTTCTTC. This translates into CSARDWQGIYNEQFF.

This clonotype was recorded only once. The gene calls are TRBV7-2 and TRBJ1-6; D unclear. The V end lost 3 bases, the J end lost 7 bases, and 16 bases lay between the germline ends. The CDR3 length is 16 residues. The V gene's germline CDR1 is SGHTA and CDR2 FQGNSA. CDR3 DNA: TGTGCCAGCAGCTTCGGGGATATTGCCCCAAATTCACCCCTCCACTTT. Translation gives CASSFGDIAPNSPLHF.

The V and J genes are TRBV7-2 and TRBJ2-1; 9 positions agree with TRBD2. The germline CDR1 and CDR2 sequences are SGHTA and FQGNSA. This CDR3 has 17 residues. V dropped 5 bases and J dropped 8; count of bases not matched to a gene: 16. CDR3 sequence (DNA): TGTGCCAGCAGCCTTAGGGCTAGCGGGGACCCACTGGATGAGCAGTTCTTC. It yields the protein CASSLRASGDPLDEQFF. Combining the CDR3 with reference TRBV7-2 and TRBJ2-1 gives the whole variable domain GAGVSQSPSNKVTEKGKDVELRCDPISGHTALYWYRQSLGQGLEFLIYFQGNSAPDKSGLPSDRFSAERTGGSVSTLTIQRTQQEDSAVYLCASSLRASGDPLDEQFFGPGTRLTVL.

This clonotype was counted only a few times. The chain joins TRBV9 to TRBJ2-3, with D unresolved. Trimming cost V 6 bases and J 2 bases, with 16 bases left between them. CDR3 length: 15 residues. CDR1 and CDR2 (germline): SGDLS, YYNGEE. DNA of the CDR3: TGTGCCAGCACCCCTAGTGGCGGACCCACAGATACGCAGTATTTT. It yields the protein CASTPSGGPTDTQYF.

J is TRBJ2-4 and V is TRBV6-5, with D possibly being TRBD2 (6 bases). This CDR3 is built from 14 residues. Trimming stripped 6 bases from V and 2 bases from J, with 11 bases between. Germline CDR1 is MNHEY and CDR2 is SVGAGI. DNA for the CDR3: TGTGCCAGCAGCCGGGACTTGTCCAAAAACATTCAGTACTTC. This gives the protein CASSRDLSKNIQYF.

This sequence joins TRBV12-3 or TRBV12-4 and TRBJ1-1; weak D call: TRBD1 (5 bases). V was cut by 3 bases and J by 4 bases, with 12 bases left in between. The CDR3 is 14 residues long. The CDR3 DNA follows: TGTGCCAGCAGTTTCGGGGACTTGGGCACTGAAGCTTTCTTT. Translated: CASSFGDLGTEAFF.

This clonotype has only one observation. This rearrangement joins TRBV21-1 to TRBJ2-1; the listed D gene, TRBD1, was not tested against the DNA. TRBV21-1 is a documented pseudogene. CDR3 length equals 16 residues. This CDR3 is CVSSKDGTGEYNEQFF. As DNA, the CDR3 is TGTGTCAGCAGCAAAGACGGTACGGGGGAGTACAATGAGCAGTTCTTC.

This clonotype was detected only a few times. The gene calls are TRBV28 and TRBJ2-4, with 7 bases matching TRBD1. The germline V gene encodes CDR1 MDHEN and CDR2 SYDVKM. The CDR3 is made up of 14 amino acids. V shed 10 bases, J shed 4 bases, and the junction held 10 bases outside the gene matches. The DNA for the CDR3 is TGTGCCATCCCGTTACAGGGGCATAAAAACATTCAGTACTTC. This gives the protein CAIPLQGHKNIQYF.

The rearrangement joins TRBV7-2 to TRBJ2-7; perhaps TRBD2 as D (7 bases). The ends were cut back, 1 base at V and 12 bases at J, with 28 bases in the middle. In germline, CDR1 is SGHTA, CDR2 FQGNSA. This CDR3 region has 17 residues. CDR3 DNA: TGTGCCAGCAGCTTAGTCGTAGGGGGGGTCAGCGGGACGACTCGGTACTTC. Its protein product is CASSLVVGGVSGTTRYF.

The CDR3 here is CASSLGRQLNTEAFF. In nucleotides, the CDR3 is TGTGCCAGCAGCTTAGGCCGCCAATTGAACACTGAAGCTTTCTTT. The chain combines TRBV7-9 with TRBJ1-1; unclear D gene. This CDR3 region has 15 residues. V lost 1 base and J lost 0, with 9 bases in between. CDR1 and CDR2 from the germline V gene are SEHNR and FQNEAQ (reference sequence).

This sequence joins TRBV6-5 and TRBJ1-6; 10 nucleotides agree with TRBD1. Germline trimming cut 4 bases from V and 9 bases from J; bases unmatched to any gene: 15. This CDR3 is built from 18 residues. Germline V lookup: CDR1 MNHEY, CDR2 SVGAGI. CDR3 nucleotides: TGTGCCAGCAGTTTCAAGAAGTTCCCGGGACAGGGGACTTCACCCCTCCACTTT. Its protein is CASSFKKFPGQGTSPLHF.

This chain joins TRBV20-1 and TRBJ1-1; 8 positions agree with TRBD1. Germline values: CDR1 DFQATT, CDR2 SNEGSKA (reference sequence). V trimming: 2 bases; J trimming: 4 bases; junction bases outside the gene matches: 9. The CDR3 runs to 15 residues. CDR3 protein: CSARSGQGAGTEAFF. DNA for the CDR3: TGCAGTGCTAGATCCGGCCAGGGGGCCGGCACTGAAGCTTTCTTT.

This clonotype was found many times. This chain links TRBV16 with TRBJ1-2, with D hard to call. V gave up 4 bases and J gave up 10 bases, with 13 bases separating them. Germline lookup yields CDR1 KGHSY and CDR2 FQNENV. The CDR3 is 12 residues long. As DNA, the CDR3 is TGTGCCAGCAGCCCGTCTGACGAATCCTACACCTTC. It is translated as CASSPSDESYTF.

Note on this clonotype: A clone one base away is much larger, so this may be a read error. This chain uses TRBV7-6 with TRBJ2-3, with D possibly being TRBD2 (7 bases). There are 13 residues in the CDR3. Trimming pared 5 bases from V and 5 bases from J, leaving 11 bases between. CDR1 is SGHVS, CDR2 FNYEAQ, per germline. CDR3 amino acids: CASSVGGVDTQYF. In DNA form, the CDR3 reads TGTGCCAGCAGCGTAGGGGGGGTAGATACGCAGTATTTT.